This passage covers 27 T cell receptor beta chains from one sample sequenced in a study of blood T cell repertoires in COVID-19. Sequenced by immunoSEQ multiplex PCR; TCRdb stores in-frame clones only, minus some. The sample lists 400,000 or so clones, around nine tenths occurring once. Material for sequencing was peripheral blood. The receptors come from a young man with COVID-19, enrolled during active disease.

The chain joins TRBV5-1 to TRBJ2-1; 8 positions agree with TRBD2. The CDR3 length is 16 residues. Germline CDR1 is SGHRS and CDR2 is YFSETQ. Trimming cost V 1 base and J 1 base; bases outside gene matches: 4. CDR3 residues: CASSLYLAGSYNEQFF. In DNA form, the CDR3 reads TGCGCCAGCAGCTTGTATCTAGCGGGTTCCTACAATGAGCAGTTCTTC. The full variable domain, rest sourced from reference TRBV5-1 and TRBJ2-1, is KAGVTQTPRYLIKTRGQQVTLSCSPISGHRSVSWYQQTPGQGLQFLFEYFSETQRNKGNFPGRFSGRQFSNSRSEMNVSTLELGDSALYLCASSLYLAGSYNEQFFGPGTRLTVL.

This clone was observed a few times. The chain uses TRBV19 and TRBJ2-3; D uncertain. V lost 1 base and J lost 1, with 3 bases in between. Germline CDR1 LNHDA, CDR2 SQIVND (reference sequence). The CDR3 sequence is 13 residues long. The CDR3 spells CASSIVGTDTQYF. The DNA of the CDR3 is TGTGCCAGTAGTATAGTAGGCACAGATACGCAGTATTTT.

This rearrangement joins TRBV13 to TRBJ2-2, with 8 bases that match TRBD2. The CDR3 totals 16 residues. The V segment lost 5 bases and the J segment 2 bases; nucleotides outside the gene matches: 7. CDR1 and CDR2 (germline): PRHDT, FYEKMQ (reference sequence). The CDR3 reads CASSRTSGTNTGELFF. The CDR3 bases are TGTGCCAGCAGCCGAACTAGCGGCACTAACACCGGGGAGCTGTTTTTT.

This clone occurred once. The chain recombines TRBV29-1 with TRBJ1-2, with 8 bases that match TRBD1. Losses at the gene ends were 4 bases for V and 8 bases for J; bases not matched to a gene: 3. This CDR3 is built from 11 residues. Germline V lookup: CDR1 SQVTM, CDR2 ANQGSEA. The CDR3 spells CSVATGGGYTF. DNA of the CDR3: TGCAGCGTTGCCACAGGGGGGGGCTACACCTTC.

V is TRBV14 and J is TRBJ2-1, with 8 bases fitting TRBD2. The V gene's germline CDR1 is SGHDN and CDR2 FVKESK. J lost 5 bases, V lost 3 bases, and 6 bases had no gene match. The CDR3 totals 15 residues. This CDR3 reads CASSQGAGEDNEQFF. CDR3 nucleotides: TGTGCCAGCAGCCAGGGAGCGGGAGAGGACAATGAGCAGTTCTTC. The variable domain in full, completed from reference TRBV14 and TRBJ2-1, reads EAGVTQFPSHSVIEKGQTVTLRCDPISGHDNLYWYRRVMGKEIKFLLHFVKESKQDESGMPNNRFLAERTGGTYSTLKVQPAELEDSGVYFCASSQGAGEDNEQFFGPGTRLTVL.

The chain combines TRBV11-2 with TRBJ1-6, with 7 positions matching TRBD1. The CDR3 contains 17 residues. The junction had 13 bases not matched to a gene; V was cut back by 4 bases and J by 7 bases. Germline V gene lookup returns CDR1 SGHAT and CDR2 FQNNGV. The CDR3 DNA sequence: TGTGCCAGCAGCTACCTCTCAGGAGGGACAGAGAATTCACCCCTCCACTTT. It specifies CASSYLSGGTENSPLHF.

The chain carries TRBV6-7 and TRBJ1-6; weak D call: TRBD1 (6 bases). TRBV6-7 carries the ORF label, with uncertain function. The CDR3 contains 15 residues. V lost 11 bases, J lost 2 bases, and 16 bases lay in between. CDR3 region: CAWTVFGAYNSPLHF. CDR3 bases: TGTGCCTGGACAGTGTTCGGGGCCTATAATTCACCCCTCCACTTT.

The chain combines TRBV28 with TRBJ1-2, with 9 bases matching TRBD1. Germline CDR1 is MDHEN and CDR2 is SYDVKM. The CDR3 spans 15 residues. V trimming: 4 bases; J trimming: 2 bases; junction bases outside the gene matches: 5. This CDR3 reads CASSSRGQGNYGYTF. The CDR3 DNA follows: TGTGCCAGCAGTTCCCGGGGACAGGGAAACTATGGCTACACCTTC.

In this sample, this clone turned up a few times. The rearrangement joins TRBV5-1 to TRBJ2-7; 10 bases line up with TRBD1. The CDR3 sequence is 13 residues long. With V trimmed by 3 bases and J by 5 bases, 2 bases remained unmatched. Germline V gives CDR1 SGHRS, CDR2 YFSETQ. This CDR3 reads CASSSGQGNEQYF. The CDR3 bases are TGCGCCAGCAGCTCGGGACAGGGGAACGAGCAGTACTTC.

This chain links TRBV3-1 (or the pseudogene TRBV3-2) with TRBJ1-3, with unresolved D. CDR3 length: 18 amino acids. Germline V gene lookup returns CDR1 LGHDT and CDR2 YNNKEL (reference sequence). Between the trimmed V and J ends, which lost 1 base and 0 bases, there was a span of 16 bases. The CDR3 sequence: CASSQVSYAGYSGNTIYF. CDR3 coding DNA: TGTGCCAGCAGCCAAGTAAGCTATGCGGGTTACTCTGGAAACACCATATATTTT.

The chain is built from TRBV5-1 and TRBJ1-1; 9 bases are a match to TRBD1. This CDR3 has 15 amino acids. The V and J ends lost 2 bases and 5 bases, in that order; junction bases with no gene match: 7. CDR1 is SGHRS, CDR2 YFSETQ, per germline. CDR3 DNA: TGCGCCAGCAGCTTTGCGGGACAGGGAAGTACTGAAGCTTTCTTT. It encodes CASSFAGQGSTEAFF.

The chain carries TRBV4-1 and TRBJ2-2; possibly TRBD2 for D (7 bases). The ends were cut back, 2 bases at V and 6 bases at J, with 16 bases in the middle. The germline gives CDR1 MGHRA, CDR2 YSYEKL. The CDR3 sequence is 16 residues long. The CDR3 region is CASSQIGGARPGELFF. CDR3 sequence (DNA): TGCGCCAGCAGCCAAATAGGGGGGGCCCGGCCCGGGGAGCTGTTTTTT.

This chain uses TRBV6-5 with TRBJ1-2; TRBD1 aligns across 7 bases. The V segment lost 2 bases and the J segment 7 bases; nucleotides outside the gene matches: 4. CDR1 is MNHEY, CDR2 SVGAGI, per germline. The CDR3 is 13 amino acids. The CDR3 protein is CASSYGQGVGYTF. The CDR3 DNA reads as TGTGCCAGCAGTTACGGGCAGGGGGTTGGCTACACCTTC.

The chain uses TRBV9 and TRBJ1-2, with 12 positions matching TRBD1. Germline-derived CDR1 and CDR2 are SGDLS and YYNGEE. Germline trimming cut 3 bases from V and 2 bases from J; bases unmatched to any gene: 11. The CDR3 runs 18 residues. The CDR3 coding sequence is TGTGCCAGCAGCGATCCGGGGACAGGGGGCGCGGAGAACTATGGCTACACCTTC. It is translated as CASSDPGTGGAENYGYTF.

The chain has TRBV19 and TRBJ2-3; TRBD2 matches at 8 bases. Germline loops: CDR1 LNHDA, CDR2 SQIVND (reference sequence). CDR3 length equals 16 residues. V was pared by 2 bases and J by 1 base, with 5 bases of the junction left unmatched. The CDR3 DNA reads TGTGCCAGTAGTATACCCTCGACTAGCGGCACAGATACGCAGTATTTT. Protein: CASSIPSTSGTDTQYF.

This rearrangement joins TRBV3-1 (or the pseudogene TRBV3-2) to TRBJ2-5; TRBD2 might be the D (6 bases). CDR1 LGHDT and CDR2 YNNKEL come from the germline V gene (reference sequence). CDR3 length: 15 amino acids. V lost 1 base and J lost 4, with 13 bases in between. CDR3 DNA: TGTGCCAGCAGCCAAGGGTTCGGGGGAGGAGAGACCCAGTACTTC. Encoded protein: CASSQGFGGGETQYF.

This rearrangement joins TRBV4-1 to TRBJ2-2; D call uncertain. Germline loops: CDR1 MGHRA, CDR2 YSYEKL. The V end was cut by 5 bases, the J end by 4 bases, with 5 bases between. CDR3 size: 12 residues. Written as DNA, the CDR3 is TGCGCCAGCAGCTATGTCACCGGGGAGCTGTTTTTT. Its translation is CASSYVTGELFF.

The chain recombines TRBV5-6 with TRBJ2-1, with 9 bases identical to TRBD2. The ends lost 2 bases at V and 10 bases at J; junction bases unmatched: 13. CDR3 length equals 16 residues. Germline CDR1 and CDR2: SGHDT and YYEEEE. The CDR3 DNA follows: TGTGCCAGCAGCTTCCCCGGGACTAGCACCCCAGCCGAGCAGTTCTTC. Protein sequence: CASSFPGTSTPAEQFF.

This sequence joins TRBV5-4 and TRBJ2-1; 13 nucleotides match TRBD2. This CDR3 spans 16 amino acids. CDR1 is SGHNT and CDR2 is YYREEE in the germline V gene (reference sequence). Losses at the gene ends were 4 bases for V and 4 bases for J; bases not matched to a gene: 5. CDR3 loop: CASSTTSGRAYNEQFF. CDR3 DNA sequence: TGTGCCAGCAGCACCACTAGCGGGAGGGCTTACAATGAGCAGTTCTTC.

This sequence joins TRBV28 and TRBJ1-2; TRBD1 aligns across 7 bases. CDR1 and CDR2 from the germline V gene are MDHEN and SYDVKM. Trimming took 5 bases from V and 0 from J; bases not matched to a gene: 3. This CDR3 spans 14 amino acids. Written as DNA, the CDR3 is TGTGCCAGCAGTGTGGGACAGTCTAACTATGGCTACACCTTC. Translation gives CASSVGQSNYGYTF.

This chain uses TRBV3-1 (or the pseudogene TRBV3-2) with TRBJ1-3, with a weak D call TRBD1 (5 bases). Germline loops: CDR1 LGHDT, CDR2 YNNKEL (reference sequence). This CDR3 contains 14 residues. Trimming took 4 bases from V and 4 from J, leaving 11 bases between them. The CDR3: CASSLGVLGNTIYF. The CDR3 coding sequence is TGTGCCAGCAGCCTAGGGGTATTGGGAAACACCATATATTTT.

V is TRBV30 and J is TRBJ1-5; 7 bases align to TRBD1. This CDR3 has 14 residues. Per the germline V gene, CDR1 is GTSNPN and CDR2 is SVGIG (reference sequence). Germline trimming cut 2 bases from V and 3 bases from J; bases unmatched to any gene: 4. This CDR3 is CAWSTGQVNQPQHF. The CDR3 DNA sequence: TGTGCCTGGAGTACTGGACAGGTCAATCAGCCCCAGCATTTT.

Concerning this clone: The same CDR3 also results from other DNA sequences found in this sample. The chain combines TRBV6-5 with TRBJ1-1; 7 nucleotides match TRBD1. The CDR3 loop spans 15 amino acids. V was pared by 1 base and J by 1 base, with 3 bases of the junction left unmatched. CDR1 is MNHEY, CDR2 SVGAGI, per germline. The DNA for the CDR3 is TGTGCCAGCAGTTACTGGACAGGCGGGAACACTGAAGCTTTCTTT. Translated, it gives CASSYWTGGNTEAFF.

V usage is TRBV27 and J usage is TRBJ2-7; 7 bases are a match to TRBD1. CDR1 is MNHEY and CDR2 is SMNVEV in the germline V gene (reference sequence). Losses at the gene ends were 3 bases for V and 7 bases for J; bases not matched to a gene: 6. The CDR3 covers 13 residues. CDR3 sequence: CASSFRGSGEQYF. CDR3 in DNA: TGTGCCAGCAGTTTCAGGGGGTCGGGAGAGCAGTACTTC.

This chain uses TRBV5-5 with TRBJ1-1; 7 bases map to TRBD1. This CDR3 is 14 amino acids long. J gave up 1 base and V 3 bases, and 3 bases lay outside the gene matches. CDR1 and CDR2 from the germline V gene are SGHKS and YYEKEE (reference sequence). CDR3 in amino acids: CASSSRQGNTEAFF. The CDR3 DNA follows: TGTGCCAGCAGCTCAAGACAGGGGAACACTGAAGCTTTCTTT.

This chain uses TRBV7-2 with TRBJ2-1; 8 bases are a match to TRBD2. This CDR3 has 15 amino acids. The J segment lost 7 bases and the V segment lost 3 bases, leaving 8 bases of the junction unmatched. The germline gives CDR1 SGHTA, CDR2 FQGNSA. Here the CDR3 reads CASSFRRGAGNEQFF. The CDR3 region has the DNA TGTGCCAGCAGCTTTAGGCGGGGGGCGGGGAATGAGCAGTTCTTC.

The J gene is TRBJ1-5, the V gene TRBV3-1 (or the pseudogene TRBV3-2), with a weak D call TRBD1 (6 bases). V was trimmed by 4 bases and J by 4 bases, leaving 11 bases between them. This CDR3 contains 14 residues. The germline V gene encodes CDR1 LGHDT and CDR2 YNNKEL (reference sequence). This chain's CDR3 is CASSRGQQNQPQHF. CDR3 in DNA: TGTGCCAGCAGCCGAGGACAGCAGAATCAGCCCCAGCATTTT.